These 4 T cell receptor beta chains came from one sample sequenced in a study of cytomegalovirus exposure and HLA in healthy donors. In the PCR, 60 Vbeta and 13 Jbeta primers were used. The assay was immunoSEQ multiplex PCR, and TCRdb's table has in-frame clones only and misses some. The table has fewer than 110,000 clones, 82% seen once. The sample comprised PBMCs. The receptors shown here come from a man aged 25 to 40 in good health and CMV-seropositive.

The rearrangement joins TRBV10-3 to TRBJ1-2; D is possibly TRBD1 (6 bases). Looked up from germline, CDR1 is ENHRY and CDR2 is SYGVKD. Between the trimmed V and J ends, which lost 11 bases and 0 bases, there was a span of 13 bases. The CDR3 length is 13 residues. CDR3 residues: CAVATGTNYGYTF. The DNA for the CDR3 is TGTGCCGTCGCTACAGGGACTAACTATGGCTACACCTTC.

The V gene is TRBV12-5, the J gene TRBJ1-5; D unresolved. Trimming left V 1 base short and J 2 bases short, with 9 bases between. CDR3 length equals 15 residues. Germline V lookup: CDR1 LGHNT, CDR2 FRNRAP. The CDR3 sequence is CASGLARVGNQPQHF. The DNA of the CDR3 is TGTGCTAGTGGTTTGGCCCGGGTCGGCAATCAGCCCCAGCATTTT.

The gene calls are TRBV2 and TRBJ2-5, with TRBD2 as a possible D gene (5 bases). The CDR3 has 13 amino acids. The germline V gene has CDR1 SNHLY and CDR2 FYNNEI. V shed 6 bases and J shed 5 bases, with 13 bases lying between them. The CDR3: CASRKEAGETQYF. The DNA for the CDR3 is TGTGCCAGCAGGAAGGAGGCTGGGGAGACCCAGTACTTC. The whole variable domain, remainder taken from reference TRBV2 and TRBJ2-5, is EPEVTQTPSHQVTQMGQEVILRCVPISNHLYFYWYRQILGQKVEFLVSFYNNEISEKSEIFDDQFSVERPDGSNFTLKIRSTKLEDSAMYFCASRKEAGETQYFGPGTRLLVL.

The chain recombines TRBV6-5 with TRBJ1-5; perhaps TRBD1 as D (6 bases). CDR1 MNHEY and CDR2 SVGAGI come from the germline V gene. V dropped 6 bases and J dropped 1 base, with 13 bases sitting between them. The length of the CDR3 is 15 residues. DNA of the CDR3: TGTGCCAGCAGGGGAGGGGGGGCCAGCAATCAGCCCCAGCATTTT. This gives the protein CASRGGGASNQPQHF.